This T cell receptor (beta chain) was sequenced during a study of T cells expressing NK-cell markers. Across the study: Within the sequenced cohort of eight donors, seven exhibited HCMV seropositivity and one was seronegative.

The CDR3 runs to 14 residues. Germline CDR1 reads SGHRS; CDR2 reads YFSETQ. Scientists made TCR beta cDNA using 5'RACE template switching with UMIs. TCRdb re-called the 5' RACE reads and shows each CDR3 protein once, DNA omitted. This repertoire includes some 600,000 distinct CDR3 sequences. Study results and limitations: As a fraction of CD8+ T cells, dominant NKG2C+ clonotypes reached about 1.0-8% in six donors.

Note on this clonotype: As yet, its antigen is unknown.

This TCR came from a man between 18 and 29 years old in good health. Sequencing was carried out using blood T cells: a sorted CD56 or NKG2C T cell subset, CD4+ or CD8+ T cells, or bulk PBMC T cells (not recorded which). V is TRBV5-1 and J is TRBJ2-5; the TCRdb D gene call, TRBD1, has no DNA to confirm it. Here the CDR3 reads CASSRDRVKETQYF.